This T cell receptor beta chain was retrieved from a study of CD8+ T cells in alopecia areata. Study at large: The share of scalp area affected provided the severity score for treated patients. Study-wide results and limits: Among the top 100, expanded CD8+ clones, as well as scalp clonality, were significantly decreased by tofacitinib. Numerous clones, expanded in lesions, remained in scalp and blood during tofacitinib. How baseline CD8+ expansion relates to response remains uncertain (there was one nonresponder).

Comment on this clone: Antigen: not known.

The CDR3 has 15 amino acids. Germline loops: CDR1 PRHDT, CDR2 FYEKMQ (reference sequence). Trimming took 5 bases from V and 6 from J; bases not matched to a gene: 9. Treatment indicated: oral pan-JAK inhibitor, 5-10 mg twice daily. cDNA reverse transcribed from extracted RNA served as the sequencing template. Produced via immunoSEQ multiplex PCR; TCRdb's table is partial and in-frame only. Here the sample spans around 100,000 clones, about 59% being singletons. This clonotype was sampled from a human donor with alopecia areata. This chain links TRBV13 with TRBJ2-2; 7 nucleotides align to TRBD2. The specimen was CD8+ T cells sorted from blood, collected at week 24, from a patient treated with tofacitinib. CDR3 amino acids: CASSVRDYLAGELFF. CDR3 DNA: TGTGCCAGCAGCGTCCGGGACTACCTTGCCGGGGAGCTGTTTTTT. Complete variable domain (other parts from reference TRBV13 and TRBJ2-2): AAGVIQSPRHLIKEKRETATLKCYPIPRHDTVYWYQQGPGQDPQFLISFYEKMQSDKGSIPDRFSAQQFSDYHSELNMSSLELGDSALYFCASSVRDYLAGELFFGEGSRLTVL.